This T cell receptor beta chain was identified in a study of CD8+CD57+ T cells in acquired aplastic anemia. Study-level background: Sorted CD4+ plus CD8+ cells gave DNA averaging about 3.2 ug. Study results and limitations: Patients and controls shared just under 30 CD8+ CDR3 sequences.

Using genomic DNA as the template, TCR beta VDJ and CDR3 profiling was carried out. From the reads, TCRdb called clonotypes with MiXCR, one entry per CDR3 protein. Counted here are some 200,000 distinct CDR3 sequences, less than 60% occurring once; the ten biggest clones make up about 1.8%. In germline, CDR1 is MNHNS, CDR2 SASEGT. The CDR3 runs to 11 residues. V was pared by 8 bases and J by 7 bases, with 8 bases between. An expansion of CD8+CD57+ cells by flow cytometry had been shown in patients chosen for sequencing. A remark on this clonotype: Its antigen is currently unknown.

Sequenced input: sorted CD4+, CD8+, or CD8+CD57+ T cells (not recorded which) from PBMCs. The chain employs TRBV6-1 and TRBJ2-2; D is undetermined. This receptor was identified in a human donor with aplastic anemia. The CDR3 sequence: CASSMGGELFF. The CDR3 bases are TGTGCCAGCTCGATGGGCGGGGAGCTGTTTTTT.